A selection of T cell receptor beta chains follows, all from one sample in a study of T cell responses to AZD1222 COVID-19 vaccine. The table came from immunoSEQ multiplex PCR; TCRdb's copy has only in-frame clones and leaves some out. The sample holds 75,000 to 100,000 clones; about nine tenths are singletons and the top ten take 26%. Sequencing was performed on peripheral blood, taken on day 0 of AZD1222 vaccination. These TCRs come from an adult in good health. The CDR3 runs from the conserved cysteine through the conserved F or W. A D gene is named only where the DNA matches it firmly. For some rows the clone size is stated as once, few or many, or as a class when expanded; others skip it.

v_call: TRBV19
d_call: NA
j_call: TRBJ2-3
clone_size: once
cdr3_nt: TGTGCCAGTAGTCCTTTGTGGGGGAGGACCCTCACAGATACGCAGTATTTT
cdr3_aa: CASSPLWGRTLTDTQYF

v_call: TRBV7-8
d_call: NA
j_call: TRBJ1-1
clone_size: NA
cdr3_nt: TGTGCCAGCAGCTTAGTTGGGCGCACTGAAGCTTTCTTT
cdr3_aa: CASSLVGRTEAFF

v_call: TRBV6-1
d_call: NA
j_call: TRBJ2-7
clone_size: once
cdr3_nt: TGTGCCAGCAGTGACCCCCCGGGGGGCGGCTACGAGCAGTACTTC
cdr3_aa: CASSDPPGGGYEQYF

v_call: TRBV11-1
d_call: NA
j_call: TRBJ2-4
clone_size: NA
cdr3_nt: TGTGCCAGCGGTATCAAAAACATTCAGTACTTC
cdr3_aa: CASGIKNIQYF

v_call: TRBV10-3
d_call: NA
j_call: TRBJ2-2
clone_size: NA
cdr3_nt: TGTGCCATCAGTGATGGGGAGTCAGACCAGGGCACCGGGGAGCTGTTTTTT
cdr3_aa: CAISDGESDQGTGELFF

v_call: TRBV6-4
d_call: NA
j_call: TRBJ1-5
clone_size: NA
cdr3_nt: TGTGCCAGCAGTGACAGGAGTAGCAATCAGCCCCAGCATTTT
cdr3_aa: CASSDRSSNQPQHF

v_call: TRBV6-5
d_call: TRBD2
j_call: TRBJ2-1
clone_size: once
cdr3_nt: TGTGCCAGCAGCCCCCCTCTAGCGGGAGCACATGAGCAGTTCTTC
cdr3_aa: CASSPPLAGAHEQFF

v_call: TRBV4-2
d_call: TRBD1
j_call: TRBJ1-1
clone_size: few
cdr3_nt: TGTGCCAGCAGCCACCCAGGGGGCATGGACACTGAAGCTTTCTTT
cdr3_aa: CASSHPGGMDTEAFF

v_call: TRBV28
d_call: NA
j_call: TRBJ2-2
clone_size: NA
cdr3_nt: TGTGCCAGCGGGCTAGCGACCCTGGGGGAGCTGTTTTTT
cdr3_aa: CASGLATLGELFF

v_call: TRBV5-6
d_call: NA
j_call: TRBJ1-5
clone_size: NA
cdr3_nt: TGTGCCAGCAGCCAGAATTGGAGGGAGGCTCAGCCCCAGCATTTT
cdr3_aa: CASSQNWREAQPQHF

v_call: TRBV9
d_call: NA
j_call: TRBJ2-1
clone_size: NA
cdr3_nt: TGTGCCAGCAGCGTAGTTGGGGTTGGGTACAATGAGCAGTTCTTC
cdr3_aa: CASSVVGVGYNEQFF

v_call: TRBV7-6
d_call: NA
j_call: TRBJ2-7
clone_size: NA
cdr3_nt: TGTGCCAGCAGCCGGGCGCAGGGTGTTCCTCTCTACGAGCAGTACTTC
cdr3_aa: CASSRAQGVPLYEQYF

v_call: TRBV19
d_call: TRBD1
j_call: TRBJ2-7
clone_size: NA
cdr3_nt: TGTGCCAGTAGTACTACCGGGACAGGGGCCTACGAGCAGTACTTC
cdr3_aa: CASSTTGTGAYEQYF

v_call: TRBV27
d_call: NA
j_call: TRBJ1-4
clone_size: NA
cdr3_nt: TGTGCCAGCAGTTTATTGGGGGCCGCCAATGAAAAACTGTTTTTT
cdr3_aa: CASSLLGAANEKLFF

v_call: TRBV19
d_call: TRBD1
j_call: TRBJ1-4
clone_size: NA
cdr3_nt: TGTGCCAGTAGTATCGGGACAGAAAATGAAAAACTGTTTTTT
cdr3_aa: CASSIGTENEKLFF

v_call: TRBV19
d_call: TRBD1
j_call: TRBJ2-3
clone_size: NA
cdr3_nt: TGTGCCAGCCAGGGGACAGGGCACACAGATACGCAGTATTTT
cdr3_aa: CASQGTGHTDTQYF

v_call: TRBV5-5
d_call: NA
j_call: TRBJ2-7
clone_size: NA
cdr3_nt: TGTGCCAGCAGCTGGGGACCCGATGCATCCTACGAGCAGTACTTC
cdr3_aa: CASSWGPDASYEQYF

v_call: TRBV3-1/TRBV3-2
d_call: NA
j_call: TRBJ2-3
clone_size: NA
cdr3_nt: TGTGCCAGCAGTGTAAATTGGGCAGATACGCAGTATTTT
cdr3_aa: CASSVNWADTQYF

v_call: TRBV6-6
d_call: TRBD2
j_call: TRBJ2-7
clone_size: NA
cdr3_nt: TGTGCCAGCAGTCCATTAGCGGGGGATTACGAGCAGTACTTC
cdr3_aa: CASSPLAGDYEQYF

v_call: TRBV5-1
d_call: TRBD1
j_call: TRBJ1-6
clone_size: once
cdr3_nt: TGCGCCAGCAGCTTGGGGGACAGGGGTGACACCTATAATTCACCCCTCCACTTT
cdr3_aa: CASSLGDRGDTYNSPLHF

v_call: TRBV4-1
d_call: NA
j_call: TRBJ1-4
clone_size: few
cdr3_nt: TGCGCCAGCAGCCATCTTCTTTGGGCTAATGAAAAACTGTTTTTT
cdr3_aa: CASSHLLWANEKLFF

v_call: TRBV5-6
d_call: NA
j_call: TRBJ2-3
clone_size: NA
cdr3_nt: TGTGCCAGCAGCCTCGGTACTATTGGCACAGATACGCAGTATTTT
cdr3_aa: CASSLGTIGTDTQYF

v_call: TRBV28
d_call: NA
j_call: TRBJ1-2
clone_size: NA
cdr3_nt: TGTGCCAGCAGTTTAATCAGTACTAACTATGGCTACACCTTC
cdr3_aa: CASSLISTNYGYTF

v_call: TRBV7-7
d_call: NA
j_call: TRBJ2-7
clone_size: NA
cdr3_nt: TGTGCTAGCAGCTTAGCTGAGAACTACGAGCAGTACTTC
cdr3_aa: CASSLAENYEQYF

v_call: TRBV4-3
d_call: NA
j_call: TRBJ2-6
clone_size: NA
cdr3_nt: TGCGCCAGCAGCCAAGTTGGCAGGCAAGACTCTGGGGCCAACGTCCTGACTTTC
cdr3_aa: CASSQVGRQDSGANVLTF

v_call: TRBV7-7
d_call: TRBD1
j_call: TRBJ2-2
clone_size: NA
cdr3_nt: TGTGCTAGCAGCCAACAGGGGGCGGACACCGGGGAGCTGTTTTTT
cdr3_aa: CASSQQGADTGELFF

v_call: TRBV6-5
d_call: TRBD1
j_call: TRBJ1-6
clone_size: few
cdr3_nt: TGTGCCAGCAGTTGGACAGGGATAGATTCACCCCTCCACTTT
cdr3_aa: CASSWTGIDSPLHF

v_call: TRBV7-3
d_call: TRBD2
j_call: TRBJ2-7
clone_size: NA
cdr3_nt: TGTGCCAGCAGCCCGCTGGCGGGAGGACCTTATGAGCAGTACTTC
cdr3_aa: CASSPLAGGPYEQYF

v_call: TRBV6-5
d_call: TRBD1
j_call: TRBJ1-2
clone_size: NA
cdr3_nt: TGTGCCAGCACTCCCAAGGGACAGGGCTATGGCTACACCTTC
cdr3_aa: CASTPKGQGYGYTF

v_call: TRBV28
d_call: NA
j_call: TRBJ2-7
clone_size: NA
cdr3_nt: TGTGCCAGCAGTTCGGCGGGACCTACAAGCGAGCAGTACTTC
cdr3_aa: CASSSAGPTSEQYF

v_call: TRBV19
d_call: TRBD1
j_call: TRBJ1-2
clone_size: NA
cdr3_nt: TGTGCCAGTAGTCCGTATCCCCCCGGAGGTGACCGGGACAGGCCCTATGGCTACACCTTC
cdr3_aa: CASSPYPPGGDRDRPYGYTF

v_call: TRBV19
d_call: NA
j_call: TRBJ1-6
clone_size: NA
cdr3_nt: TGTGCCAGTAGTATTTCAGCGGCTTCACCCCTCCACTTT
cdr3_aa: CASSISAASPLHF

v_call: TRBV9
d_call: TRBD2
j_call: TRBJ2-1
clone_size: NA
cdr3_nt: TGTGCCAGCAGCGTAGGGGCTAGCGGGTATTCTCATGAGCAGTTCTTC
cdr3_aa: CASSVGASGYSHEQFF

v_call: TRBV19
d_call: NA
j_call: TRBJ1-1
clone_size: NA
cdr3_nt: TGTGCCAGTAGTACCCTAGGGGGCACTGAAGCTTTCTTT
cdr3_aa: CASSTLGGTEAFF

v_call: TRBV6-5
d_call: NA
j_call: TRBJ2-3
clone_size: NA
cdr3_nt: TGTGCCAGCAGTTGGCAGGGCACAGATACGCAGTATTTT
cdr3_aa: CASSWQGTDTQYF

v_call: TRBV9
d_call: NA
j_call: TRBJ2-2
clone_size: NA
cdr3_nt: TGTGCCAGCAGCGTTGGCAGGGATAGGACCGGGGAGCTGTTTTTT
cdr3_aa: CASSVGRDRTGELFF

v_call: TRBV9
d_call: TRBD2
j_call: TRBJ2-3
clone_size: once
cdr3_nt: TGTGCCAGCAGCCCTCGACTAGCGGGAGATGATACGCAGTATTTT
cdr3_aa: CASSPRLAGDDTQYF

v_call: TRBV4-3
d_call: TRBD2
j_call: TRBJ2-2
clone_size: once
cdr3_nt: TGCGCCAGCAGCCAAGATTTAGCGGGGGAAGGGGCCGGGGAGCTGTTTTTT
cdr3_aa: CASSQDLAGEGAGELFF

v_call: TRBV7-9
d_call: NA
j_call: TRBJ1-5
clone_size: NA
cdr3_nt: TGTGCCAGCAGCAACCAGGGGAATCAGCCCCAGCATTTT
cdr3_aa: CASSNQGNQPQHF

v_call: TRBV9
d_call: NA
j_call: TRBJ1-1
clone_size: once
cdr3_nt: TGTGCCAGCAGCGTAGCTTCAAGGGCCACTGAAGCTTTCTTT
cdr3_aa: CASSVASRATEAFF

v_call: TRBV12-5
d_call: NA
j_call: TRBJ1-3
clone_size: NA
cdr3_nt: TGTGCTAGTGGTTTGGACGCGAACACCATATATTTT
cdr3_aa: CASGLDANTIYF

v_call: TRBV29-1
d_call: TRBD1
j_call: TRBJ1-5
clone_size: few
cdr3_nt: TGCAGCGTAGCGACAGGGAATAGCAATCAGCCCCAGCATTTT
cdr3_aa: CSVATGNSNQPQHF

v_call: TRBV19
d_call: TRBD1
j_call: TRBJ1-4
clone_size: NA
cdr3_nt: TGTGCCAGTAGCGGGACAGGGGCTTCAACTAATGAAAAACTGTTTTTT
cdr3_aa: CASSGTGASTNEKLFF

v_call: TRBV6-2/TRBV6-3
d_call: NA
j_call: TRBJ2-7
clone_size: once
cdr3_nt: TGTGCCAGCAGTTACTCGTTCCCTACCGGTTCCTACGAGCAGTACTTC
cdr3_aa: CASSYSFPTGSYEQYF

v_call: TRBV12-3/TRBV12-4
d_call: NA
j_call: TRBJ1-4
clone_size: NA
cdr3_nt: TGTGCCAGCAGTCTGGGAGGGGCGACAGTTAGGTTTTTT
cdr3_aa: CASSLGGATVRFF

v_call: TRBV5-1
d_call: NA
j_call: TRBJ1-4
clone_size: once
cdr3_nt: TGCGCCAGCAGCTTGGCAGGGTTTAGTGAAAAACTGTTTTTT
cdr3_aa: CASSLAGFSEKLFF

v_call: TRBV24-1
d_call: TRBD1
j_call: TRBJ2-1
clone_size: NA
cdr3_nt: TGTGCCACAACAGGGGGAGTTGGTAACAATGAGCAGTTCTTC
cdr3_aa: CATTGGVGNNEQFF

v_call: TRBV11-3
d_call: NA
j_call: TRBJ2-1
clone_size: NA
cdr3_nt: TGTGCCAGCAGCTGGGACCAAAGCTCCTACAATGAGCAGTTCTTC
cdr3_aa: CASSWDQSSYNEQFF

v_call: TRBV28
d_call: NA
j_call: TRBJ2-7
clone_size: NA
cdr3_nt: TGTGCCAGCAGTTTATATCCCAGGGAGCAGTACTTC
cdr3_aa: CASSLYPREQYF

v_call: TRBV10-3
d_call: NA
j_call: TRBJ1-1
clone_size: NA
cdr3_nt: TGTGCCAACTGGACAGCAAACACTGAAGCTTTCTTT
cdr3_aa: CANWTANTEAFF

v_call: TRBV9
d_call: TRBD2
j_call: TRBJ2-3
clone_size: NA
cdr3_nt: TGTGCCAGCAGCGAACTAGCGGCCTCTAGCACAGATACGCAGTATTTT
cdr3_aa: CASSELAASSTDTQYF